This TCR beta chain was retrieved from a study of identifying expanded T cells in peripheral blood. Study-wide results and limits: Across healthy donors, higher total template counts meant significantly greater approximately 2-week count variance. Over about two and four weeks, about 16.4 and 19 clones changed, versus 1.2 between replicates.

A word on this clone: Its antigen is unknown.

The CDR3 sequence is 15 residues long. CDR1 and CDR2 (germline): SGHRS, YFSETQ. V lost 0 bases to trimming and J lost 6 bases; unmatched junction nucleotides: 8. The method was immunoSEQ multiplex PCR; TCRdb's version includes in-frame clones alone and lacks a portion of them. The data show 50,000 to 75,000 clones, approximately 80% seen once. This sequence originates from a person aged 18 to 70 in good health. The chain uses TRBV5-1 and TRBJ1-1; 7 bases fit TRBD1. Source material: blood. CDR3: CASSLASTGSAEAFF. CDR3 in DNA: TGCGCCAGCAGCTTGGCCTCGACAGGGTCGGCTGAAGCTTTCTTT. The variable domain in full, with the rest retrieved from reference TRBV5-1 and TRBJ1-1, is KAGVTQTPRYLIKTRGQQVTLSCSPISGHRSVSWYQQTPGQGLQFLFEYFSETQRNKGNFPGRFSGRQFSNSRSEMNVSTLELGDSALYLCASSLASTGSAEAFFGQGTRLTVV.